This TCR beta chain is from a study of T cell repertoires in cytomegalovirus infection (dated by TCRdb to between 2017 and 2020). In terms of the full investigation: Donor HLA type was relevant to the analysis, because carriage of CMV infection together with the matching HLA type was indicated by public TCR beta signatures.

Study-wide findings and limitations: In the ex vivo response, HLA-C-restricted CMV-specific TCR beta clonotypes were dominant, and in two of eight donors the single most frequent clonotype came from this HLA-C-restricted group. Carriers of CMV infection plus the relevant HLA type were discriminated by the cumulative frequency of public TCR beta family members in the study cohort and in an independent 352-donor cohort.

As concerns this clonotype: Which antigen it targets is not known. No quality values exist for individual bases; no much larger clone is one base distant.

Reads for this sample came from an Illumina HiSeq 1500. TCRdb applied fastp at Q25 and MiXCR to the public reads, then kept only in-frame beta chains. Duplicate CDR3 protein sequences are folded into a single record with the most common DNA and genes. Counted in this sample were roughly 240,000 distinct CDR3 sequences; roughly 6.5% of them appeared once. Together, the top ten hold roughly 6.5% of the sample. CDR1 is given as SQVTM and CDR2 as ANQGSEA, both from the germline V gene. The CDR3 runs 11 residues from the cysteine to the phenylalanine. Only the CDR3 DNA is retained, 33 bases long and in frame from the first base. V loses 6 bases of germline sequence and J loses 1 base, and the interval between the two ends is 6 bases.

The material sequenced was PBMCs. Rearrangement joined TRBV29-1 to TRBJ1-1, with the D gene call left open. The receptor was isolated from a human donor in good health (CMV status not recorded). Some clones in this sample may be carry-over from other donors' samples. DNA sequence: TGCAGCGTCAGGTGGAACACTGAAGCTTTCTTT. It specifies CSVRWNTEAFF. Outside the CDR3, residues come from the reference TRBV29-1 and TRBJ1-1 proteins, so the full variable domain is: SAVISQKPSRDICQRGTSLTIQCQVDSQVTMMFWYRQQPGQSLTLIATANQGSEATYESGFVIDKFPISRPNLTFSTLTVSNMSPEDSSIYLCSVRWNTEAFFGQGTRLTVV.